The source of this T cell receptor (beta chain) is a study of blood T cell repertoires in COVID-19. Study summary: The United States, Italy and Spain were the sources of the acute and convalescent COVID-19 samples.

V was clipped by 5 bases and J by 5 bases; unmatched bases: 4. This CDR3 is 15 amino acids long. CDR1 is SNHLY and CDR2 is FYNNEI in the germline V gene. Authors' processing steps: Reference gene primer amplification in the assay estimated nucleated cell counts. TCRdb's table, derived via immunoSEQ multiplex PCR, lists solely in-frame clones and lacks some. The V and J calls and the clone size are those of that table, but D and trimming were determined from the DNA. The table lists under 130,000 clones, about 80% of them singletons. The sequenced sample was peripheral blood. This rearrangement joins TRBV2 to TRBJ2-1; 12 nucleotides agree with TRBD2. The receptor was isolated from a human donor in a cohort sampled during active or convalescent COVID-19. CDR3 loop: CASSPLAGGHNEQFF. The CDR3 region has the DNA TGTGCCAGCAGTCCACTAGCGGGGGGACACAATGAGCAGTTCTTC.